The entry below gives a single T cell receptor beta chain sequence along with its context. This specimen belongs to a study of blood T cell repertoires in COVID-19. The wider study: The United States, Italy and Spain were the sources of the acute and convalescent COVID-19 samples. Sources were T cells, B-cell-depleted T cells, or PBMCs; the material itself was cDNA or gDNA.

This study enrolled people aged 18 to 89 from roughly 24 US geographic areas. TCRdb keeps only in-frame clones here, not all; method: immunoSEQ multiplex PCR. In the table there are some 130,000 clones, approximately 80% of which are singletons. The TCR comes from a woman between 45 and 60 years old who had recovered from COVID-19. Source material: PBMCs or T cells enriched from blood (not recorded which).

The CDR3 reads CATNRGGNQPQHF. The CDR3 DNA is TGTGCCACCAATAGGGGTGGCAATCAGCCCCAGCATTTT. This chain uses TRBV28 with TRBJ1-5, with D tentatively TRBD1 (5 bases). This CDR3 has 13 residues. The germline V gene has CDR1 MDHEN and CDR2 SYDVKM. With 10 bases removed from V and 2 bases from J, the gap between germline ends came to 12 bases.